The 20 T cell receptor beta chains presented below share a single source sample, sequenced in a study of human T cells and chemical hapten exposure. One entry per CDR3 protein, called by TCRdb with MiXCR from the RACE reads. The table lists some 400,000 distinct CDR3 sequences, 5.1% of them singletons. Regarding time point: pre-sensitization, week 0. Treatment specified: therapeutic diphenylcyclopropenone sensitization with weekly scalp DPC. This material consisted of whole blood, taken in connection with sensitization to the hapten diphenylcyclopropenone (DPC). These receptor sequences come from a woman aged 50 to 60 with alopecia areata. Some clones in this sample may be carry-over from other donors' samples.

This clonotype has at least ten counts. The chain joins TRBV18 to TRBJ2-5; 8 bases are shared with TRBD2. Germline V gene sequence: CDR1 KGHSH, CDR2 LQKENI. The CDR3 totals 13 residues. V gave up 3 bases and J gave up 6 bases; unmatched junction bases: 3. Here the CDR3 reads CASSPAGGQTQYF. The CDR3 nucleotides read TGTGCCAGCTCACCGGCGGGGGGTCAGACCCAGTACTTC.

This clonotype occurred many times. The chain combines TRBV6-6 with TRBJ1-5, with D unresolved. Per germline, CDR1 MNHNY and CDR2 SVGAGI (reference sequence). Trimming shortened V by 6 bases and J by 7 bases, and 7 bases separated the two germline ends. The CDR3 contains 11 residues. CDR3 DNA sequence: TGTGCCAGCAGGTCGCGGCAGCCCCAGCATTTT. This translates into CASRSRQPQHF.

This clonotype was counted many times. The V gene is TRBV4-1, the J gene TRBJ2-6; D is possibly TRBD1 (5 bases). Germline assignment: CDR1 MGHRA and CDR2 YSYEKL. The CDR3 is 16 residues long. The germline V and J ends were trimmed by 4 bases and 1 base, with 11 bases remaining between them. In DNA form, the CDR3 reads TGCGCCAGCAGCCCTCGCCAGGGTTCTGGGGCCAACGTCCTGACTTTC. As protein: CASSPRQGSGANVLTF.

This clonotype has more than one count but fewer than ten. One junction end disagrees with the germline gene, perhaps due to a read error. V and J are TRBV2 and TRBJ2-5; D is ambiguous. Germline CDR1 reads SNHLY; CDR2 reads FYNNEI. The CDR3 consists of 10 residues. This CDR3 is CASSGRRIDF. Here the CDR3 DNA reads TGTGCCAGCAGTGGGAGACGTATAGACTTC.

This clonotype was recorded at least ten times. The chain recombines TRBV5-4 with TRBJ2-1, with 9 nucleotides matching TRBD1. The length of the CDR3 is 14 residues. The ends lost 3 bases at V and 6 bases at J; junction bases unmatched: 4. Germline assignment: CDR1 SGHNT and CDR2 YYREEE (reference sequence). The CDR3, as DNA: TGTGCCAGCAGCTGGGGACAGGGAGGCAATGAGCAGTTCTTC. It codes for CASSWGQGGNEQFF. The full variable domain, completed using reference TRBV5-4 and TRBJ2-1, is ETGVTQSPTHLIKTRGQQVTLRCSSQSGHNTVSWYQQALGQGPQFIFQYYREEENGRGNFPPRFSGLQFPNYSSELNVNALELDDSALYLCASSWGQGGNEQFFGPGTRLTVL.

This clonotype came up many times. V usage is TRBV27 and J usage is TRBJ1-2; a possible D gene is TRBD1 (6 bases). The CDR3 runs to 14 residues. The V gene's germline CDR1 is MNHEY and CDR2 SMNVEV (reference sequence). Trimming took off 6 bases at V and 0 bases at J, with 11 bases between the two ends. The CDR3 bases are TGTGCCAGCAGCAGGGGACCGGCTAACTATGGCTACACCTTC. Protein sequence: CASSRGPANYGYTF.

There are a few counts of this clonotype. The chain has TRBV27 and TRBJ2-7; D is undetermined. Germline CDR1 reads MNHEY; CDR2 reads SMNVEV (reference sequence). This CDR3 has 13 amino acids. The V end was cut by 0 bases, the J end by 7 bases, with 10 bases between. This chain's CDR3 is CASSLSSLGEQYF. In nucleotides, the CDR3 is TGTGCCAGCAGTTTATCGAGCCTGGGGGAGCAGTACTTC.

This clonotype was detected ten times or more. V usage is TRBV5-1 and J usage is TRBJ1-5, with no clear D. The CDR3 covers 14 residues. CDR1 is SGHRS, CDR2 YFSETQ, per germline. Trimming removed 5 bases at V and 0 bases at J, with 9 bases between. CDR3 sequence: CASRPDLSNQPQHF. In DNA form, the CDR3 reads TGCGCCAGCAGACCGGACCTTAGCAATCAGCCCCAGCATTTT.

At least ten counts were recorded for this clonotype. The gene calls are TRBV28 and TRBJ2-7; no definite D call. CDR1 is MDHEN and CDR2 is SYDVKM in the germline V gene. Trimming removed 8 bases at V and 1 base at J, with 18 bases between. CDR3 size: 15 residues. The CDR3 nucleotides are TGTGCCAGCCGTTCAAACCGGGTCTCTTCCTACGAGCAGTACTTC. Translated: CASRSNRVSSYEQYF.

The chain uses TRBV4-3 and TRBJ2-2, with no clear D. Between the trimmed V and J ends, which lost 4 bases and 6 bases, there was a span of 6 bases. The CDR3 is 12 residues long. Per the germline V gene, CDR1 is LGHNA and CDR2 is YSLEER. The CDR3 nucleotides are TGCGCCAGCAGCCGGATAGCCGGGGAGCTGTTTTTT. Its protein is CASSRIAGELFF.

The sample holds many counts of this clonotype. The V gene is TRBV27, the J gene TRBJ2-7; D not certain. The germline V gene has CDR1 MNHEY and CDR2 SMNVEV (reference sequence). V was shortened by 2 bases and J by 2 bases, with 10 bases between the two germline ends. The CDR3 covers 14 residues. Here the CDR3 DNA reads TGTGCCAGCAGTTTAAGGGCGGCGACCTACGAGCAGTACTTC. Translated, it gives CASSLRAATYEQYF.

This clonotype was counted many times. The chain couples TRBV9 to TRBJ2-2; D tentatively reads TRBD1 or TRBD2 (5 bases each). The CDR3 runs to 14 residues. Trimming stripped 3 bases from V and 8 bases from J, with 14 bases between. Germline CDR1 and CDR2: SGDLS and YYNGEE. The CDR3 sequence is CASSAPSEGGELFF. CDR3 sequence (DNA): TGTGCCAGCAGCGCCCCAAGCGAGGGGGGGGAGCTGTTTTTT. The full variable domain, rest sourced from reference TRBV9 and TRBJ2-2, is DSGVTQTPKHLITATGQRVTLRCSPRSGDLSVYWYQQSLDQGLQFLIQYYNGEERAKGNILERFSAQQFPDLHSELNLSSLELGDSALYFCASSAPSEGGELFFGEGSRLTVL.

The chain combines TRBV28 with TRBJ2-7; D possibly corresponds to TRBD2 (5 bases). The CDR3 length is 14 residues. In germline, CDR1 is MDHEN, CDR2 SYDVKM. The germline V and J ends were trimmed by 5 bases and 3 bases, with 14 bases remaining between them. The CDR3 DNA reads as TGTGCCAGCAGTCCCGAGGATAGCGACTACGAGCAGTACTTC. This codes for CASSPEDSDYEQYF.

The sample holds a few counts of this clonotype. The chain is built from TRBV6-1 and TRBJ1-5, with 8 bases fitting TRBD1. CDR1 MNHNS and CDR2 SASEGT come from the germline V gene. Germline trimming cut 2 bases from V and 6 bases from J; bases unmatched to any gene: 6. This CDR3 has 15 residues. CDR3 sequence: CASSESGQGVQPQHF. For the CDR3, the DNA is TGTGCCAGCAGTGAATCAGGACAGGGCGTTCAGCCCCAGCATTTT.

This clonotype has at least ten counts. This chain uses TRBV7-8 with TRBJ2-5; D is ambiguous. This CDR3 region has 15 residues. Trimming took 1 base from V and 1 from J, leaving 10 bases between them. Germline assignment: CDR1 SGHVS and CDR2 FQNEAQ. CDR3 DNA: TGTGCCAGCAGCTTAGTGGGCGGACCCCAAGAGACCCAGTACTTC. Protein product: CASSLVGGPQETQYF. Complete variable domain (other parts from reference TRBV7-8 and TRBJ2-5): GAGVSQSPRYKVAKRGQDVALRCDPISGHVSLFWYQQALGQGPEFLTYFQNEAQLDKSGLPSDRFFAERPEGSVSTLKIQRTQQEDSAVYLCASSLVGGPQETQYFGPGTRLLVL.

The J gene is TRBJ2-1, the V gene TRBV28; no firm D call. Germline-derived CDR1 and CDR2 are MDHEN and SYDVKM. V was cut by 11 bases and J by 7 bases, with 12 bases left in between. The CDR3 contains 11 residues. CDR3 amino acids: CASAFSNEQFF. CDR3 sequence (DNA): TGTGCCTCGGCTTTCTCGAATGAGCAGTTCTTC.

CDR3 amino acids: CASGIDRNEQFF. The CDR3 bases are TGCGCCAGCGGAATCGACAGGAATGAGCAGTTCTTC. V and J are TRBV5-1 and TRBJ2-1; a possible D gene is TRBD1 (6 bases). The CDR3 totals 12 residues. The V gene's germline CDR1 is SGHRS and CDR2 YFSETQ. Trimming removed 7 bases from V and 7 bases from J, with 12 bases in between.

This chain links TRBV12-3 or TRBV12-4 with TRBJ2-5; D gene ambiguous. The CDR3 totals 12 residues. With 2 bases removed from V and 6 bases from J, the gap between germline ends came to 7 bases. The CDR3 loop reads CASSLNRKTQYF. The CDR3, as DNA: TGTGCCAGCAGTTTAAATCGAAAGACCCAGTACTTC.

This clonotype was observed a few times. This chain uses TRBV2 with TRBJ2-5, with a tentative D call TRBD2 (6 bases). Germline-derived CDR1 and CDR2 are SNHLY and FYNNEI. There are 12 residues in the CDR3. The ends were cut back, 8 bases at V and 3 bases at J, with 10 bases in the middle. CDR3 region: CASPRGKETQYF. CDR3 coding DNA: TGTGCCAGCCCCCGGGGGAAAGAGACCCAGTACTTC.

This clonotype was seen ten or more times. The chain is built from TRBV20-1 and TRBJ2-7; 12 bases are a match to TRBD1. V was clipped by 3 bases and J by 9 bases; unmatched bases: 9. This CDR3 contains 14 residues. Germline V gene lookup returns CDR1 DFQATT and CDR2 SNEGSKA (reference sequence). DNA for the CDR3: TGCAGTGCTAGTTCGGGACAGGGGGCGTCCGCGCAGTACTTC. This codes for CSASSGQGASAQYF.